This TCR beta chain was identified in a study of CD8 T cells in ankylosing spondylitis. Study results and limitations: Apparently characteristic of ankylosing spondylitis blood was a TCR beta motif (roughly 8 highly homologous variants). Within peripheral blood, clones linked to disease were CD8+ and relatively rare. Earlier reports found some motif variants in synovial fluid and blood in reactive arthritis.

For TCR beta, libraries came from quantitative 5'-RACE with molecular barcodes. TCRdb reanalysed the 5' RACE reads using MiXCR and keeps one entry per CDR3 protein. Of about 800,000 distinct CDR3 sequences listed, 12% are singletons. This clonotype was counted between two and nine times. The antigen remains undetermined. The receptor was isolated from a male donor with ankylosing spondylitis. Sample: blood, either unsorted or a sorted T cell fraction (not recorded which).

CDR3 loop: CASSLVTGWTLEQYF. The CDR3 DNA reads as TGCGCCAGCAGCTTGGTTACAGGGTGGACTCTCGAGCAGTACTTC. V is TRBV5-1 and J is TRBJ2-7; maybe TRBD1 (6 bases). Germline V gene lookup returns CDR1 SGHRS and CDR2 YFSETQ. The CDR3 runs 15 residues. V was clipped by 0 bases and J by 6 bases, with 16 bases between them.